Included here is one T cell receptor (beta chain) sequence, with context. Its specificity is not known. Reverse transcription of all isolated RNA meant that expressed TCRB transcripts were sequenced. Profiled with immunoSEQ multiplex PCR; TCRdb holds only in-frame clones, not every one. The sample lists tens of thousands of clones, roughly 63% occurring once. CD4+ naive, central memory, regulatory and stem cell-like memory cells were sorted via CD45RO/CCR7/CD25/CD127/CD95/CD27. Purity of each sorted population was above 95%. This specimen belongs to a study of beta chain features in type 1 diabetes. Study outcomes and limitations: Insertions at VDJ junctions were less frequent in type 1 diabetes patients. These patients also deleted more nucleotides at the same junctions. A moderate, significant TCRB CDR3 shortening appeared in type 1 diabetes across four CD4+ subsets. An over-representation of cells with high TCR expression could result from cDNA sequencing.

Trimming left V 6 bases short and J 6 bases short, with 12 bases between. CDR3 length: 13 amino acids. Germline V CDR1 and CDR2: ENHRY, SYGVKD. This sequence originates from a woman between 25 and 40 years old with type 1 diabetes. Sequenced: stem cell memory CD4+ T cells from blood. The chain recombines TRBV10-3 with TRBJ2-1; D perhaps matches TRBD2 (5 bases). Here the CDR3 reads CAIREDFGNEQFF. The CDR3 DNA reads as TGTGCCATCAGGGAGGACTTCGGCAATGAGCAGTTCTTC.